This TCR beta chain was identified during a study of CD8 T cells in Susac syndrome. The RNA input was roughly 0.45 to 1 ug, and it was reverse transcribed with random hexamers. It was immunoSEQ multiplex PCR that amplified TCR beta CDR3 across 54 Vbeta and 13 Jbeta. TCRdb used MiXCR to reprocess the immunoSEQ multiplex PCR reads, holding one entry per CDR3 protein. The repertoire holds hundreds of thousands of distinct CDR3 sequences, with around 93% as singletons. V dropped 0 bases and J dropped 7 bases, with 16 bases sitting between them. The germline CDR1 and CDR2 sequences are SGHDT and YYEEEE. This CDR3 comprises 15 residues. Study results and limitations: The number of individuals included in the study's TCR sequencing and HLA analysis was acknowledged as relatively small.

Details on this clonotype: Its specificity is not known.

The material sequenced was CD4+ T cells from PBMCs. The sequence was collected from a human donor with multiple sclerosis. This chain uses TRBV5-6 with TRBJ1-2; D unresolved. The CDR3 DNA reads TGTGCCAGCAGCTTGGTTGGGAGAGGGTCCGGTGGCTACACCTTC. Amino acids: CASSLVGRGSGGYTF.